Below are 19 T cell receptor beta chains sequenced from a single sample in a study of vaccination effects on CD4 cells after COVID-19. For these TCRs, the target antigens are not known. Using immunoSEQ multiplex PCR, the repertoire was profiled, and TCRdb retains in-frame clones only, with some absent. The sample yields tens of thousands of clones, around 76% seen once. ViraFEST expansion of antigen-specific CD4+ T cells with viral peptide pools preceded sequencing. It was after around 10 days of culture that CD4+ T cells were isolated. None of these healthy vaccinees had been infected with SARS-CoV-2 before vaccination. The specimen comprised CD4+ T cells from PBMCs cultured with HCoV-NL63 spike peptides, sampled before COVID-19 vaccination. All receptors derive from a human donor who received a COVID-19 vaccine.

The rearrangement uses TRBV9 and TRBJ1-6; D not resolved. This CDR3 is built from 16 residues. Between the trimmed V and J ends, which lost 4 bases and 9 bases, there was a span of 20 bases. CDR1 and CDR2 from the germline V gene are SGDLS and YYNGEE. The DNA of the CDR3 is TGTGCCAGCAGCTCTAACACGGGCTTTGCAGGTTCACCCCTCCACTTT. As protein: CASSSNTGFAGSPLHF.

The chain has TRBV3-1 (or the pseudogene TRBV3-2) and TRBJ2-5; D is unclear. CDR1 and CDR2 from the germline V gene are LGHDT and YNNKEL (reference sequence). This CDR3 has 14 residues. Trimming took 4 bases from V and 1 from J, leaving 10 bases between them. As DNA, the CDR3 is TGTGCCAGCAGCCCCCCTGGGGTCCAAGAGACCCAGTACTTC. It specifies CASSPPGVQETQYF.

The chain joins TRBV28 to TRBJ1-1; D not certain. The CDR3 is 12 amino acids. In germline, CDR1 is MDHEN, CDR2 SYDVKM. V lost 7 bases and J 2 bases, leaving 8 bases between the germline ends. The CDR3, as DNA: TGTGCCAGCAAAGGCCTCAACACTGAAGCTTTCTTT. Protein: CASKGLNTEAFF.

V is TRBV20-1 and J is TRBJ2-2; tentative D call: TRBD1 (6 bases). Trimming pared 3 bases from V and 5 bases from J, leaving 13 bases between. Germline CDR1 and CDR2: DFQATT and SNEGSKA (reference sequence). This CDR3 has 14 residues. For the CDR3, the DNA is TGCAGTGCTAGTAGGCAGGGGCGGACCGGGGAGCTGTTTTTT. Protein sequence: CSASRQGRTGELFF.

The CDR3 here is CASRSRRVLLAGVLETQYF. The CDR3 DNA follows: TGTGCCAGCAGGTCCCGTCGGGTTCTACTAGCGGGGGTTCTAGAGACCCAGTACTTC. J is TRBJ2-5 and V is TRBV5-6; 11 nucleotides line up with TRBD2. This CDR3 spans 19 amino acids. Losses at the gene ends were 5 bases for V and 4 bases for J; bases not matched to a gene: 19. Per germline, CDR1 SGHDT and CDR2 YYEEEE.

The table lists this clone with a few counts. This chain connects TRBV28 to TRBJ2-5, with TRBD1 identical over 9 bases. From germline, CDR1 is MDHEN and CDR2 SYDVKM. The V segment lost 2 bases and the J segment 2 bases; nucleotides outside the gene matches: 6. The CDR3 totals 16 residues. CDR3 nucleotides: TGTGCCAGCAGTTTACTAGGGACAGGGTCGCAAGAGACCCAGTACTTC. Translation: CASSLLGTGSQETQYF.

This chain joins TRBV6-5 and TRBJ2-3; D perhaps matches TRBD2 (5 bases). Germline loops: CDR1 MNHEY, CDR2 SVGAGI. This CDR3 has 11 residues. The V end lost 2 bases, the J end lost 8 bases, and 5 bases lay between the germline ends. In DNA form, the CDR3 reads TGTGCCAGCAGTTACGAGGGTACGCAGTATTTT. This sequence encodes CASSYEGTQYF.

The chain carries TRBV19 and TRBJ1-2, with D unclear. The CDR3 is made up of 14 amino acids. Trimming removed 5 bases from V and 8 bases from J, with 18 bases in between. Germline-derived CDR1 and CDR2 are LNHDA and SQIVND (reference sequence). This CDR3 is CASSPGPPREGYTF. DNA for the CDR3: TGTGCCAGTAGTCCGGGCCCCCCGCGAGAGGGCTACACCTTC.

The gene calls are TRBV28 and TRBJ1-1, with a possible D match to TRBD1 (5 bases). Deletions cut 4 bases from V and 0 bases from J, with 15 bases between. CDR3 length: 16 residues. The germline gives CDR1 MDHEN, CDR2 SYDVKM. CDR3 coding DNA: TGTGCCAGCAGTTCCAATGGTAGGGGCATGAACACTGAAGCTTTCTTT. Translation: CASSSNGRGMNTEAFF.

The chain employs TRBV14 and TRBJ2-7; possible D gene TRBD1, 5 bases. CDR1 and CDR2 (germline): SGHDN, FVKESK. V gave up 5 bases and J gave up 6 bases, with 20 bases separating them. The CDR3 totals 15 residues. Here the CDR3 DNA reads TGTGCCAGCAGCTCTGACAGTACCATTCGACGCGAGCAGTACGTC. As protein: CASSSDSTIRREQYV.

The chain is built from TRBV30 and TRBJ1-2; D not resolved. Germline loops: CDR1 GTSNPN, CDR2 SVGIG (reference sequence). This CDR3 contains 14 residues. With 0 bases removed from V and 1 base from J, the gap between germline ends came to 9 bases. The CDR3 DNA reads as TGTGCCTGGAGTGTACGTCCGGTTAACTATGGCTACACCTTC. It is translated as CAWSVRPVNYGYTF.

This clone turned up a few times. This chain links TRBV2 with TRBJ1-1; 8 bases are shared with TRBD1. The CDR3 is 13 residues long. Trimming at V came to 5 bases and at J to 5 bases, leaving 4 bases not matched to a gene. Per the germline V gene, CDR1 is SNHLY and CDR2 is FYNNEI. In nucleotides, the CDR3 is TGTGCCAGCAGTTCTGACAGGGGAACTGAAGCTTTCTTT. Amino acid sequence: CASSSDRGTEAFF.

This clone appeared a few times. The chain is built from TRBV28 and TRBJ2-2, with D possibly being TRBD2 (5 bases). Germline CDR1 and CDR2: MDHEN and SYDVKM. The CDR3 has 15 amino acids. The V gene lost 7 bases and the J gene lost 3 bases, with 15 bases spanning the gap. CDR3 coding DNA: TGTGCCAGCACCTCCGCGGAGGTTCACACCGGGGAGCTGTTTTTT. Protein product: CASTSAEVHTGELFF.

V gene TRBV9 combines with J gene TRBJ1-6, with TRBD1 matching over 7 bases. Germline-derived CDR1 and CDR2 are SGDLS and YYNGEE. After removal of 3 bases from V and 6 bases from J, the junction contained 3 bases not matched to a gene. The CDR3 length is 14 residues. The CDR3 is CASSDYRGNSPLHF. The CDR3 bases are TGTGCCAGCAGCGACTACAGGGGTAATTCACCCCTCCACTTT.

The table lists this clone with a few counts. The chain couples TRBV5-4 to TRBJ1-4, with D perhaps matching TRBD1 (6 bases). The length of the CDR3 is 14 residues. Germline V lookup: CDR1 SGHNT, CDR2 YYREEE (reference sequence). With 2 bases removed from V and 6 bases from J, the gap between germline ends came to 11 bases. CDR3 sequence: CASSFPGADEKLFF. The CDR3 DNA reads TGTGCCAGCAGCTTCCCGGGGGCGGATGAAAAACTGTTTTTT.

A note on this clone: The junction departs from the called germline gene at one end, perhaps through a read error. This chain joins TRBV11-2 and TRBJ2-5; maybe TRBD2 (6 bases). Germline loops: CDR1 SGHAT, CDR2 FQNNGV. The CDR3 is 13 amino acids. As DNA, the CDR3 is TGTGCCAGCAGCTTGGGAGGTCAAGGGACCCAGTACTTC. It translates to CASSLGGQGTQYF.

This sequence joins TRBV5-4 and TRBJ2-5; 11 bases match TRBD2. The CDR3 is 13 residues long. Germline CDR1 SGHNT, CDR2 YYREEE (reference sequence). The CDR3: CACSGGAFETQYF. Written as DNA, the CDR3 is TGTGCTTGTAGCGGGGGGGCGTTTGAGACCCAGTACTTC.

V usage is TRBV6-5 and J usage is TRBJ1-1, with 12 bases that match TRBD1. Germline CDR1 reads MNHEY; CDR2 reads SVGAGI. The CDR3 has 15 residues. Losses at the gene ends were 6 bases for V and 3 bases for J; bases not matched to a gene: 5. CDR3 DNA sequence: TGTGCCAGCAGAGGCGGGACAGGGGGCTACACTGAAGCTTTCTTT. As protein: CASRGGTGGYTEAFF.

The chain couples TRBV3-1 (or the pseudogene TRBV3-2) to TRBJ1-2, with D possibly being TRBD1 (6 bases). The germline V gene encodes CDR1 LGHDT and CDR2 YNNKEL (reference sequence). The CDR3 length is 13 residues. V was pared by 1 base and J by 7 bases, with 10 bases between. The CDR3 loop reads CASSQAGGGGYTF. DNA of the CDR3: TGTGCCAGCAGCCAAGCGGGGGGCGGTGGCTACACCTTC.